This T cell receptor (beta chain) was found in a study of shared clonotypes between healthy human individuals. Some clones are missing from TCRdb's copy, which holds only in-frame ones; the method was immunoSEQ multiplex PCR. The sample records a few million clones, nearly 97% being singletons. Study results and caveats: When compared with the clonotypes that were shared by all four sorted-subset donors, the non-shared clonotypes turned out to have lower generation probabilities. How much donors shared clonotypes was expected to be affected by sequencing depth. It was the few donors that limited the genetic and exposure-history diversity represented.

There were only Caucasian adults among the donors, and all lived in Nashville, Tennessee. On this clone: Its antigen remains unknown.

CDR1 is MDHEN and CDR2 is SYDVKM in the germline V gene. The V gene lost 7 bases and the J gene lost 4 bases, with 10 bases spanning the gap. The CDR3 has 12 amino acids. The receptor's source is a young man in good health. The V and J genes are TRBV28 and TRBJ1-1; D not resolved. Sequenced material: naive CD4+ T cells sorted from blood. The subset is: CD45RA+ positively selected. CDR3 sequence (DNA): TGTGCCAGCACCCAACGGGGCACTGAAGCTTTCTTT. Translation gives CASTQRGTEAFF.